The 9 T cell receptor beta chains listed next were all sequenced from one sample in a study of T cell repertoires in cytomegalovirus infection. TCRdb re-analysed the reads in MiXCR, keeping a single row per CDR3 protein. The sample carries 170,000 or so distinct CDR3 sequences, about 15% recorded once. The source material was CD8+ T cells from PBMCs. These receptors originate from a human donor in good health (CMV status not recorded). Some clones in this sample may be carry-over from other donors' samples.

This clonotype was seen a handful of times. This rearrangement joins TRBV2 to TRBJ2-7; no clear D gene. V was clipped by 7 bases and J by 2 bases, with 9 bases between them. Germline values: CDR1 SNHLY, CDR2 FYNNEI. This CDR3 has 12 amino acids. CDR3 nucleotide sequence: TGTGCCAGCAAAGGCGGAACCTACGAGCAGTACTTC. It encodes CASKGGTYEQYF.

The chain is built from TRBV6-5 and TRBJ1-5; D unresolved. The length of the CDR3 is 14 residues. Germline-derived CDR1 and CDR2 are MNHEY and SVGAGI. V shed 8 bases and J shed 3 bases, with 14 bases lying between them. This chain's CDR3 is CASSPERPNQPQHF. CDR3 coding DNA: TGTGCCAGCTCCCCAGAACGTCCCAATCAGCCCCAGCATTTT.

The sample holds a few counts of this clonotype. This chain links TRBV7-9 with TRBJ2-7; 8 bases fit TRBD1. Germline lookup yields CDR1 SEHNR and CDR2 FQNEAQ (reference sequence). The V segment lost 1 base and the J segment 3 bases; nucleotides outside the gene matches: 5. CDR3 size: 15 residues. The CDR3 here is CASSLGTGGIYEQYF. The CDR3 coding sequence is TGTGCCAGCAGCTTAGGTACAGGGGGAATCTACGAGCAGTACTTC. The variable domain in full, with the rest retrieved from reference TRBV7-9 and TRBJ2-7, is DTGVSQNPRHKITKRGQNVTFRCDPISEHNRLYWYRQTLGQGPEFLTYFQNEAQLEKSRLLSDRFSAERPKGSFSTLEIQRTEQGDSAMYLCASSLGTGGIYEQYFGPGTRLTVT.

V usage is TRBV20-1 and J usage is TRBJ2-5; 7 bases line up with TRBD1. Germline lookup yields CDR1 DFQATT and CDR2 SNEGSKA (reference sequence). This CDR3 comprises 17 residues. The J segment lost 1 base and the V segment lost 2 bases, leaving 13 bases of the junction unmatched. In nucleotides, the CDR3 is TGCAGTGCTAGAAGTAGAGGGCGACAGGGATTCCAAGAGACCCAGTACTTC. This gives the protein CSARSRGRQGFQETQYF.

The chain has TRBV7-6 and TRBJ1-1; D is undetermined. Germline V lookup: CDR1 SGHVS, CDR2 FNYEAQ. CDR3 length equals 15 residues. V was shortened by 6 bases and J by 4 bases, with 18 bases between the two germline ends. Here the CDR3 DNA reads TGTGCCAGCAGTCTAAGAACCGACCATTTCACTGAAGCTTTCTTT. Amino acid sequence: CASSLRTDHFTEAFF.

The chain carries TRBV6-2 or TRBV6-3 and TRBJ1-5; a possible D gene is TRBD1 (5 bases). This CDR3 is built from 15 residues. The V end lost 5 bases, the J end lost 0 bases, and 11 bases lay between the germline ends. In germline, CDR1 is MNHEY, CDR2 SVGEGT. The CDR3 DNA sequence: TGTGCCAGCAGTCAGGAAGGGGCTAGCAATCAGCCCCAGCATTTT. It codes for CASSQEGASNQPQHF.

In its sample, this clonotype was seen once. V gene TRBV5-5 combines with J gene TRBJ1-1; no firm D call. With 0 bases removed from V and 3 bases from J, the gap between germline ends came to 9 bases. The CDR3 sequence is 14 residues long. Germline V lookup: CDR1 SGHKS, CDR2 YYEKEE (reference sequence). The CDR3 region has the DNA TGTGCCAGCAGCTTGGTAGGGATGGACACTGAAGCTTTCTTT. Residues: CASSLVGMDTEAFF.

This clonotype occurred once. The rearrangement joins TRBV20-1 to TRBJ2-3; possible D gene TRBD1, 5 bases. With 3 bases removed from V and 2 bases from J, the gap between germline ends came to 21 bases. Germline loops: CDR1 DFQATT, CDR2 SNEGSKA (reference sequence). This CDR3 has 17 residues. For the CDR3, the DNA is TGCAGTGCTAGTGGATCGATTGAAGTGGGGCCCACAGATACGCAGTATTTT. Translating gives CSASGSIEVGPTDTQYF.

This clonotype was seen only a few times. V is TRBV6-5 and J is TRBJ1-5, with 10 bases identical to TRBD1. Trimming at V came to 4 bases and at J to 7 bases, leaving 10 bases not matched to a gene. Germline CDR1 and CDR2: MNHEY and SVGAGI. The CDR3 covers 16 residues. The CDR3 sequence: CASSSTGQGGKQPQHF. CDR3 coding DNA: TGTGCCAGCAGTTCCACCGGACAGGGGGGTAAACAGCCCCAGCATTTT.